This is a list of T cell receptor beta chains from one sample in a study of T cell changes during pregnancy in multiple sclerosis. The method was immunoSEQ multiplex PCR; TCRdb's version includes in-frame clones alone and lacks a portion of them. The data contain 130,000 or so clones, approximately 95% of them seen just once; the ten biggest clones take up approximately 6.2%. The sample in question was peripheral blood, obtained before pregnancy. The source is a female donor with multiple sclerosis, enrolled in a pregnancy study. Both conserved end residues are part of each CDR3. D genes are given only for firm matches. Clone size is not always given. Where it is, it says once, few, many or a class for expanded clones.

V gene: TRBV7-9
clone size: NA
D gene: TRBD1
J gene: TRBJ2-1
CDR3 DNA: TGTGCCAGCAGCTCCTGGACAGGGGGCTCCTACAATGAGCAGTTCTTC
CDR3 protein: CASSSWTGGSYNEQFF

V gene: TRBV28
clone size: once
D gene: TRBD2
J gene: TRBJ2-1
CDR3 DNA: TGTGCCAGCAGTGCACTAGCGGGAGTCGACGGTGAGCAGTTCTTC
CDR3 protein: CASSALAGVDGEQFF

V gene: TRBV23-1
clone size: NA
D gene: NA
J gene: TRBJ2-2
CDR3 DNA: TGCGCCAGCAGCCCCGGAGGGTTGCGGAAGAACACCGGGGAGCTGTTTTTT
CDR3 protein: CASSPGGLRKNTGELFF

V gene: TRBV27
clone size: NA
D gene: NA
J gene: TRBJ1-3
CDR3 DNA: TGTGCCAGCAGCTCCGCGGGGGCTGGAAACACCATATATTTT
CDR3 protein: CASSSAGAGNTIYF

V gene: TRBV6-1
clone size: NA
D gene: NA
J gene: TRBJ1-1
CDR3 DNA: TGTGCCAGCAGTGCGACAGGCTCGACTGAAGCTTTCTTT
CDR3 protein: CASSATGSTEAFF

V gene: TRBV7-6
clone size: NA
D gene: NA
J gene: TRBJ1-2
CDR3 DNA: TGTGCCAGCAGCTTACGGGGTGACAGGAGCTATGGCTACACCTTC
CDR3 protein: CASSLRGDRSYGYTF

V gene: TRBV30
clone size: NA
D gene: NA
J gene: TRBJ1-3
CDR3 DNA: TGTGCCTGGAGTGTGGCGCAGGGTGGAAACACCATATATTTT
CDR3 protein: CAWSVAQGGNTIYF

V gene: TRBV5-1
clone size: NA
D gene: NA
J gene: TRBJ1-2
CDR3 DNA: TGCGCCAGCAGCTTGAATAATTTATGGGACAATACAGTAGTAGGCGGCTACACCTTC
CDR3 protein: CASSLNNLWDNTVVGGYTF

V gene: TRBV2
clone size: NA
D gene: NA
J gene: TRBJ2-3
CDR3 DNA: TGTGCCAGCAGTGTAAGGCAGGGTGAGGTTACGCAGTATTTT
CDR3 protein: CASSVRQGEVTQYF

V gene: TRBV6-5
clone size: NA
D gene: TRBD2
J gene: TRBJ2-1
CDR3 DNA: TGTGCCAGCAGACCCGGGACTAGCGTCGATGAGCAGTTCTTC
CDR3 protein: CASRPGTSVDEQFF